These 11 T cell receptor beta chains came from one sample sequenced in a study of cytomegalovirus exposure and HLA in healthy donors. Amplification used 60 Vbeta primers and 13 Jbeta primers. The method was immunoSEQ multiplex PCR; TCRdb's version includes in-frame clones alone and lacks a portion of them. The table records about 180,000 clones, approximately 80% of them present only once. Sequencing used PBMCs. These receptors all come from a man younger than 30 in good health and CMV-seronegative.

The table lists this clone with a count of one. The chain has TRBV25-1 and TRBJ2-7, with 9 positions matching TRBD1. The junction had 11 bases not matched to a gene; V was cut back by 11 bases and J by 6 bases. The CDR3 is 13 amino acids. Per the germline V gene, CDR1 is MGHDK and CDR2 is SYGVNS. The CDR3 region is CAARGTGRGEQYF. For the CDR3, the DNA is TGTGCCGCGAGGGGGACAGGGCGAGGCGAGCAGTACTTC.

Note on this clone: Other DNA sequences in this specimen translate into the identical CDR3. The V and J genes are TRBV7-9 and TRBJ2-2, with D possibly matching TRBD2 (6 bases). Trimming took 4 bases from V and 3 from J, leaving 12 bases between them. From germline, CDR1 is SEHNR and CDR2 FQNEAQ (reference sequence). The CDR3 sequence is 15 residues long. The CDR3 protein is CASSWEATDTGELFF. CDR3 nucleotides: TGTGCCAGCAGCTGGGAGGCCACGGACACCGGGGAGCTGTTTTTT.

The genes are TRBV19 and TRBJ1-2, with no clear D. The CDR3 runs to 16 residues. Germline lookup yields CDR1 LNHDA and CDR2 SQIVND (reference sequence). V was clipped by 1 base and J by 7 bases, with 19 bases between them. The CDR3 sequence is CASSIGSGIASSGYTF. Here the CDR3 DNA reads TGTGCCAGTAGTATAGGGTCCGGCATAGCCTCCAGTGGCTACACCTTC.

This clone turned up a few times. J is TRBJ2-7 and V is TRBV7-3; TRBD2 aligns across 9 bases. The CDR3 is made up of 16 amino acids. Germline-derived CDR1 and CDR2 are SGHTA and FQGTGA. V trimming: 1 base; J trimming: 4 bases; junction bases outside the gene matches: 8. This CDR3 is CASSLRGGGALYEQYF. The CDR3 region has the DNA TGTGCCAGCAGCTTAAGGGGCGGGGGGGCCCTGTACGAGCAGTACTTC.

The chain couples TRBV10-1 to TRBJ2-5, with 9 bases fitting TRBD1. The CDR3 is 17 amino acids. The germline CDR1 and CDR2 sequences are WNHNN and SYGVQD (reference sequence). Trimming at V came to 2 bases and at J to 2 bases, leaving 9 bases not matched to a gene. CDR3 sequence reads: CASSEPQPGTGQETQYF. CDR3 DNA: TGCGCCAGCAGTGAGCCACAGCCCGGGACAGGGCAAGAGACCCAGTACTTC.

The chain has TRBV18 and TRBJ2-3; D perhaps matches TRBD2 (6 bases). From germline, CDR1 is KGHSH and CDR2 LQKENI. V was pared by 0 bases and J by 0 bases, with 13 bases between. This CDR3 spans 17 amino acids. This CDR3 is CASSPPGLPVSTDTQYF. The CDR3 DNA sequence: TGTGCCAGCTCACCACCGGGACTCCCTGTTAGCACAGATACGCAGTATTTT.

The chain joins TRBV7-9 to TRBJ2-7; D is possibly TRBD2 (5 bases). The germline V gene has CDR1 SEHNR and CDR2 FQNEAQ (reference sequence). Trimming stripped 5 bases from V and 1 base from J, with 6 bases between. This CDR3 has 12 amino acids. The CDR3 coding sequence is TGTGCCAGCAGCCGCGGGTCCTACGAGCAGTACTTC. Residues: CASSRGSYEQYF. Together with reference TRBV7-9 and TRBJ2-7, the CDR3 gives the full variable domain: DTGVSQNPRHKITKRGQNVTFRCDPISEHNRLYWYRQTLGQGPEFLTYFQNEAQLEKSRLLSDRFSAERPKGSFSTLEIQRTEQGDSAMYLCASSRGSYEQYFGPGTRLTVT.

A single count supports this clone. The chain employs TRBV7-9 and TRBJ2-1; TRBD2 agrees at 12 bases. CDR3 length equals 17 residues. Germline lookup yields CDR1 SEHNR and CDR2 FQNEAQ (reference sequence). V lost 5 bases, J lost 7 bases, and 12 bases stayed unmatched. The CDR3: CASSPPTSSGGANEQFF. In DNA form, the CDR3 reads TGTGCCAGCAGCCCCCCTACCTCTAGCGGGGGGGCGAATGAGCAGTTCTTC. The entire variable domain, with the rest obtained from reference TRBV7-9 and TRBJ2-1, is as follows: DTGVSQNPRHKITKRGQNVTFRCDPISEHNRLYWYRQTLGQGPEFLTYFQNEAQLEKSRLLSDRFSAERPKGSFSTLEIQRTEQGDSAMYLCASSPPTSSGGANEQFFGPGTRLTVL.

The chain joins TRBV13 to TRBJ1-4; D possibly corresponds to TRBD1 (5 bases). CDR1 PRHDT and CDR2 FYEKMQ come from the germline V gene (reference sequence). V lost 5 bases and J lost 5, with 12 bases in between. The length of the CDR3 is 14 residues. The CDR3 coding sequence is TGTGCCAGCAGCGACAGTCAGGGCAATGAAAAACTGTTTTTT. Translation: CASSDSQGNEKLFF.

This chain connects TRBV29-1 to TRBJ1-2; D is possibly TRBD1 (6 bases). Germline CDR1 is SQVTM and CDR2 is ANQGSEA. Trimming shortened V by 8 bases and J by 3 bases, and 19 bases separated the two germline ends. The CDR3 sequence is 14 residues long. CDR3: CSHSGRGSDYGYTF. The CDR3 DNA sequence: TGCAGCCATTCTGGCAGGGGCAGCGACTATGGCTACACCTTC.

The CDR3 protein is CASTVPSGGASYNEQFF. Here the CDR3 DNA reads TGTGCCAGCACCGTCCCCTCGGGCGGGGCCTCCTACAATGAGCAGTTCTTC. The rearrangement uses TRBV28 and TRBJ2-1; tentative D call: TRBD2 (6 bases). Germline V CDR1 and CDR2: MDHEN, SYDVKM. This CDR3 is built from 17 residues. The germline V and J ends were trimmed by 7 bases and 0 bases, with 19 bases remaining between them.